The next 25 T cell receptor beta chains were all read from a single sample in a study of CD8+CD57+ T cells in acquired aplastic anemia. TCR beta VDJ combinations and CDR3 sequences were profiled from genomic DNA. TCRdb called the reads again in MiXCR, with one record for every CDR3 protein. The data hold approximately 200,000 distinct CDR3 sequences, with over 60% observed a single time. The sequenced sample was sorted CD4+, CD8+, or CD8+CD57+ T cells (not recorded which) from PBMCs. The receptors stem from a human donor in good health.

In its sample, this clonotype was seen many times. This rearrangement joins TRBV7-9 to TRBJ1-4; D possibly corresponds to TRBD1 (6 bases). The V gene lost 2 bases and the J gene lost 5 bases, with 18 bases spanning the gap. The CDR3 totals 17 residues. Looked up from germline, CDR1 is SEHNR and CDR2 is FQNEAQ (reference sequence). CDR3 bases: TGTGCCAGCAGCTTATGGCCCCAGGGGCGCGTGAATGAAAAACTGTTTTTT. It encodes CASSLWPQGRVNEKLFF.

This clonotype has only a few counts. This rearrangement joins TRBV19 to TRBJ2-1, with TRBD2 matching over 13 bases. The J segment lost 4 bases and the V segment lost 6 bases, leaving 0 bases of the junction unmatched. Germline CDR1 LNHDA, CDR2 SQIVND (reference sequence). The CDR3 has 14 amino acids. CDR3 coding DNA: TGTGCCAGTAGACTAGCGGGAGGGTACAATGAGCAGTTCTTC. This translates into CASRLAGGYNEQFF. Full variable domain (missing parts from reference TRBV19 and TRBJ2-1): DGGITQSPKYLFRKEGQNVTLSCEQNLNHDAMYWYRQDPGQGLRLIYYSQIVNDFQKGDIAEGYSVSREKKESFPLTVTSAQKNPTAFYLCASRLAGGYNEQFFGPGTRLTVL.

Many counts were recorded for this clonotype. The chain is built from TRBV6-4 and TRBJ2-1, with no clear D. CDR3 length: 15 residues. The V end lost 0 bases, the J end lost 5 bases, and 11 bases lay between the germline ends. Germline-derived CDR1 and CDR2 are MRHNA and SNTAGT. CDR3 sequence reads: CASSDSIVAHNEQFF. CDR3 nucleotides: TGTGCCAGCAGTGACTCGATAGTAGCACACAATGAGCAGTTCTTC.

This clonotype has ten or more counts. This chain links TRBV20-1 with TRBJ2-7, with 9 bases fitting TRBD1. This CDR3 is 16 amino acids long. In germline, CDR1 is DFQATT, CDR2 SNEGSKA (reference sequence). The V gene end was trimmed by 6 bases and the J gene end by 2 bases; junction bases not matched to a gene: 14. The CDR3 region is CSAPGGGGQGPYEQYF. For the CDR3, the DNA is TGCAGTGCCCCTGGGGGGGGGGGACAGGGTCCCTACGAGCAGTACTTC.

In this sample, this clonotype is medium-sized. Written as DNA, the CDR3 is TGTGCCAGCAGCTCCAACACGGAAGAGACCCAGTACTTC. Its translation: CASSSNTEETQYF. The chain combines TRBV7-7 with TRBJ2-5; D uncertain. With 4 bases removed from V and 3 bases from J, the gap between germline ends came to 9 bases. Per the germline V gene, CDR1 is SSHAT and CDR2 is FNYEAQ (reference sequence). The CDR3 length is 13 residues.

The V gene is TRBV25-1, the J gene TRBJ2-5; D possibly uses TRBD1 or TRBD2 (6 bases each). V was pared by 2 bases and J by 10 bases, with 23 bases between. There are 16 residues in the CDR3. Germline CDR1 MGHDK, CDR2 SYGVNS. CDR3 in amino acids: CASSEGGQLWGKDQYF. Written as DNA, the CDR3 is TGTGCCAGCAGTGAAGGGGGGCAGTTGTGGGGGAAGGACCAGTACTTC.

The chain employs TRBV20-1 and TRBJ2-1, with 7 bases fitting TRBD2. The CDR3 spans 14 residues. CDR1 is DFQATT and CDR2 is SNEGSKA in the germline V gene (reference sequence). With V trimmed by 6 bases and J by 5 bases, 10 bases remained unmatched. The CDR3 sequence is CSAPVIGRNNEQFF. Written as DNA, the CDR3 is TGCAGTGCCCCGGTCATCGGGAGGAACAATGAGCAGTTCTTC.

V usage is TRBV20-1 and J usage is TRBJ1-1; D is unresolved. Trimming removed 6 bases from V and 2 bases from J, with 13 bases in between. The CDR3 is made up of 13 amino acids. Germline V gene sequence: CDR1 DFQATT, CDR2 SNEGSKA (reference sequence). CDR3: CSAGGRVNTEAFF. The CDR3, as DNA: TGCAGTGCGGGAGGGAGGGTCAACACTGAAGCTTTCTTT.

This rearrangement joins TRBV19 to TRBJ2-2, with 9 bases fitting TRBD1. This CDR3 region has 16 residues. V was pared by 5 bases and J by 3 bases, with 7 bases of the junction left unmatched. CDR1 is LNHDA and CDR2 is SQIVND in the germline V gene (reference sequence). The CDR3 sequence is CASSPNRGQDTGELFF. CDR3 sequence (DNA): TGTGCCAGTAGTCCAAACAGGGGGCAAGACACCGGGGAGCTGTTTTTT.

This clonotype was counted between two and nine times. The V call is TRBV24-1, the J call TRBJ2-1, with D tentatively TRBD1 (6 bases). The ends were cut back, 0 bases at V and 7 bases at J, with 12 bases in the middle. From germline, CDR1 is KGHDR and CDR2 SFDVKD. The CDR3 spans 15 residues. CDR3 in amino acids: CATSDLSVGGNEQFF. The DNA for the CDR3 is TGTGCCACCAGTGATTTGTCCGTAGGGGGTAATGAGCAGTTCTTC.

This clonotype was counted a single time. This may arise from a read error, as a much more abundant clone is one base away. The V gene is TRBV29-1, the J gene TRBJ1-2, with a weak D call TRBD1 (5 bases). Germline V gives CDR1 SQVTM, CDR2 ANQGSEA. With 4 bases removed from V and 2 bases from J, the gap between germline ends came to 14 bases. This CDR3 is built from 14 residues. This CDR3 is CSVVEAQDNYGYTF. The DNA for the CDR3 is TGCAGCGTTGTGGAGGCACAGGACAACTATGGCTACACCTTC.

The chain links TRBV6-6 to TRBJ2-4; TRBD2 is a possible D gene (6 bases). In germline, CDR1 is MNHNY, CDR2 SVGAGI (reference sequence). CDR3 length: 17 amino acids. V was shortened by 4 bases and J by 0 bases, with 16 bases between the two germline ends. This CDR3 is CASSFGGVLQAKNIQYF. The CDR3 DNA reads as TGTGCCAGCAGTTTCGGGGGTGTTTTGCAAGCCAAAAACATTCAGTACTTC.

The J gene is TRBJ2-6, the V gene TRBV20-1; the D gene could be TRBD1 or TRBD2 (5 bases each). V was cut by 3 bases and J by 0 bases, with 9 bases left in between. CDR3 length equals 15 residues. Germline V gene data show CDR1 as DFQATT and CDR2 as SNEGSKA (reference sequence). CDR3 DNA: TGCAGTGCTAGCGAGGGGAGCTCTGGGGCCAACGTCCTGACTTTC. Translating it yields CSASEGSSGANVLTF.

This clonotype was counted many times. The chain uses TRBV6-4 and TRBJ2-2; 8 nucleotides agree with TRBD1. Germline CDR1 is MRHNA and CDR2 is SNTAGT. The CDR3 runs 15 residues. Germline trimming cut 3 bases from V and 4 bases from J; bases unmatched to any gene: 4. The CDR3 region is CASSDGQGGTGELFF. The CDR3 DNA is TGTGCCAGCAGTGATGGACAGGGCGGCACCGGGGAGCTGTTTTTT.

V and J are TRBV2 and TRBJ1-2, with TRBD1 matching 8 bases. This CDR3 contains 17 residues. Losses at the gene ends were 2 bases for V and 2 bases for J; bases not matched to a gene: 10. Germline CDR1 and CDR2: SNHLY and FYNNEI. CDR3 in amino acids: CASSETLSGQANYGYTF. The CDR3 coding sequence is TGTGCCAGCAGTGAAACTTTGTCGGGACAGGCCAACTATGGCTACACCTTC.

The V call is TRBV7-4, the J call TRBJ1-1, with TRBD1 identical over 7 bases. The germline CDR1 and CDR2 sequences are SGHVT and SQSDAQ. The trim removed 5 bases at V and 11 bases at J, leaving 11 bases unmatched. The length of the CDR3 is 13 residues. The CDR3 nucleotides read TGTGCCAGCAGCCCCCGGGACAGCCCCAAGGCTTTCTTT. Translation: CASSPRDSPKAFF. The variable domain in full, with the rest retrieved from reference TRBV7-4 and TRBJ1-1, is GAGVSQSPRYKVAKRGRDVALRCDSISGHVTLYWYRQTLGQGSEVLTYSQSDAQRDKSGRPSGRFSAERPERSVSTLKIQRTEQGDSAVYLCASSPRDSPKAFFGQGTRLTVV.

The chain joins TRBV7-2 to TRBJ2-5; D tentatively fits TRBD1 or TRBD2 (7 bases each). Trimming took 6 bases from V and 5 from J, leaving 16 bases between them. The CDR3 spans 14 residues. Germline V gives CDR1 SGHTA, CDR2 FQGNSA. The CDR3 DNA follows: TGTGCCAGCAGGCCACACCAGGGGGGGGAGACCCAGTACTTC. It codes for CASRPHQGGETQYF.

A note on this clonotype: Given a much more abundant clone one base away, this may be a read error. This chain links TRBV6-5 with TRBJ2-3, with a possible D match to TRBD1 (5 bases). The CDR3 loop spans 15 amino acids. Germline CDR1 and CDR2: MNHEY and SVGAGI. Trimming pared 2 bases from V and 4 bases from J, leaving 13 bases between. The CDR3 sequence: CASSYRGPRADTQYF. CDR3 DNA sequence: TGTGCCAGCAGTTACAGGGGCCCTCGGGCAGATACGCAGTATTTT.

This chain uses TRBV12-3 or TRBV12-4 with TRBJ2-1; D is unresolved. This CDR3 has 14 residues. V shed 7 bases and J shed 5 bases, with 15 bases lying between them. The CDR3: CASNGPTPDNEQFF. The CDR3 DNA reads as TGTGCCAGCAATGGACCCACCCCGGACAATGAGCAGTTCTTC.

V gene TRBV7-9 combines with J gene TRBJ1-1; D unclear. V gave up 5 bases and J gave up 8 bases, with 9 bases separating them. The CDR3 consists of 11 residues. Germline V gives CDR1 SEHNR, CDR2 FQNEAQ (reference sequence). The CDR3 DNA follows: TGTGCCAGCAGCCAAACGGACGAAGCTTTCTTT. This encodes CASSQTDEAFF.

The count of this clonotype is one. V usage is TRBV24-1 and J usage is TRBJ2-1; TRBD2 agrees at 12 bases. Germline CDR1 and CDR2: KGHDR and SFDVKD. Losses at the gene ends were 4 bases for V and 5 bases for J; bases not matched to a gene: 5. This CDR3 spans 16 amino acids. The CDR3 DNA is TGTGCCACCAGTGACCCAAGACTAGCGGGAGACAATGAGCAGTTCTTC. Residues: CATSDPRLAGDNEQFF.

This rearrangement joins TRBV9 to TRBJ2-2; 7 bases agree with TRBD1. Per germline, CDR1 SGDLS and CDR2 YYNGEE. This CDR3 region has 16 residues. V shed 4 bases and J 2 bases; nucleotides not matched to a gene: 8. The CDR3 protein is CASSLRQGLNTGELFF. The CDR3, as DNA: TGTGCCAGCAGCCTGCGACAGGGCCTTAACACCGGGGAGCTGTTTTTT. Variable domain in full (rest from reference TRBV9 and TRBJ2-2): DSGVTQTPKHLITATGQRVTLRCSPRSGDLSVYWYQQSLDQGLQFLIQYYNGEERAKGNILERFSAQQFPDLHSELNLSSLELGDSALYFCASSLRQGLNTGELFFGEGSRLTVL.

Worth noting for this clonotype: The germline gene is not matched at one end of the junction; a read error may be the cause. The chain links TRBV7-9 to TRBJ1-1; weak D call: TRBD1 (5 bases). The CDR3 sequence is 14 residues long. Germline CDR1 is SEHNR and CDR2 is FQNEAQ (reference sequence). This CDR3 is CDSSLGGGGTEAFF. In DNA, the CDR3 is TGTGACAGCAGCTTGGGGGGGGGAGGAACTGAAGCTTTCTTT.

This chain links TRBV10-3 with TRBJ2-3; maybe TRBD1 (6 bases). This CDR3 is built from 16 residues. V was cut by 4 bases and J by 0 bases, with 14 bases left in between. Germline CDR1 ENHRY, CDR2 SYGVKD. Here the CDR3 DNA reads TGTGCCATCAGTGGTGCCCTAGGGGGAAGCACAGATACGCAGTATTTT. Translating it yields CAISGALGGSTDTQYF.

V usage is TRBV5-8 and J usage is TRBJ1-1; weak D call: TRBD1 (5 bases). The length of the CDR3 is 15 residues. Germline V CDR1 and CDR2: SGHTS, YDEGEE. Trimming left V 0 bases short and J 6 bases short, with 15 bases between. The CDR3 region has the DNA TGTGCCAGCAGCTTGGCCGGGGGGGTTCGGGCTGAAGCTTTCTTT. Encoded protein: CASSLAGGVRAEAFF.